Listed below are T cell receptor beta chains from one sample, sequenced in a study of siplizumab effects on memory and regulatory T cells. Repertoires were generated with immunoSEQ multiplex PCR, while TCRdb's copy carries only in-frame clones and drops some. The top ten clones hold about 10% of a sample with 9,500 or so clones, under 55% of them seen once. Their cognate antigens are unknown. The specimen sequenced was CFSE-low (dividing) CD8+ T cells sorted from an allogeneic mixed lymphocyte reaction. These receptors originate from a human donor in good health; the cells came from an allogeneic mixed lymphocyte reaction. Both conserved end residues are part of each CDR3. D genes are given only for firm matches. The listing skips clone size in some rows; elsewhere it reads once, few, many or a size class.

clone_size d_call j_call v_call cdr3_nt cdr3_aa
once NA TRBJ2-1 TRBV14 TGTGCCAGCAGCCTCGGCTACAATGAGCAGTTCTTC CASSLGYNEQFF
medium-sized NA TRBJ1-5 TRBV2 TGTGCCAGCAGTGGCTTTTCACAGGGCGGGTGGCAGCCCCAGCATTTT CASSGFSQGGWQPQHF
NA NA TRBJ1-3 TRBV7-8 TGTGCCAGCAGCTTAGGTGAAGTCTCTGGAAACACCATATATTTT CASSLGEVSGNTIYF
medium-sized NA TRBJ1-1 TRBV7-9 TGTGCCAGCAGTCTAGGGTACGCTGAAGCTTTCTTT CASSLGYAEAFF
NA TRBD1 TRBJ2-7 TRBV2 TGTGCCAGCAGCCCTGGGACAGGGGGCTACGAGCAGTACTTC CASSPGTGGYEQYF
NA TRBD2 TRBJ2-2 TRBV5-4 TGTGCCAGCGGAAGCGGGGGGCCCGGCACCGGGGAGCTGTTTTTT CASGSGGPGTGELFF
few TRBD1 TRBJ2-5 TRBV15 TGTGCCACCAGCAGAGATAGGACAGGGGGGGAGACCCAGTACTTC CATSRDRTGGETQYF
NA NA TRBJ2-7 TRBV7-3 TGTGCCAGCAGCTCTGAATGGGGGGCCTACGAGCAGTACTTC CASSSEWGAYEQYF
NA NA TRBJ1-1 TRBV9 TGTGCCAGCAGCTTTTCGGGGGATAACACTGAAGCTTTCTTT CASSFSGDNTEAFF
medium-sized NA TRBJ1-6 TRBV9 TGTGCCAGCAGCCCCTCGGGGGAAGGTTCACCCCTCCACTTT CASSPSGEGSPLHF
NA TRBD1 TRBJ2-7 TRBV6-1 TGTGCCAGCAGAAGGACAGGGCTCTACGAGCAGTACTTC CASRRTGLYEQYF
NA NA TRBJ1-3 TRBV27 TGTGTCAGCAGCCCCGTTCTTGGAAACACCATATATTTT CVSSPVLGNTIYF
medium-sized TRBD1 TRBJ1-1 TRBV27 TGTGCCAGCAGTCCCCGGGGACAGGGCAACACTGAAGCTTTCTTT CASSPRGQGNTEAFF
NA NA TRBJ1-2 TRBV5-5 TGTGCCAGCAGCTTGTTTCCAGGGGTTTATGGCTACACCTTC CASSLFPGVYGYTF
medium-sized NA TRBJ2-1 TRBV27 TGTGCCAGCAGTCCCGGGACCCTAGGGAATGAGCAGTTCTTC CASSPGTLGNEQFF
few NA TRBJ1-4 TRBV19 TGTGCCAGTAGTTCGGAGCGAGGGGTCGATGAAAAACTGTTTTTT CASSSERGVDEKLFF
NA NA TRBJ1-2 TRBV6-1 TGTGCCAGCAGTGAAATGGGGGGCGGCACCTATGGCTACACCTTC CASSEMGGGTYGYTF
few TRBD2 TRBJ2-3 TRBV5-8 TGTGCCAGCAGCGCTGGGACTAGCGGAGGAGATACGCAGTATTTT CASSAGTSGGDTQYF
NA NA TRBJ2-1 TRBV15 TGTGCCACGAAGAAAGCGGATGATTACAATGAGCAGTTCTTC CATKKADDYNEQFF
NA NA TRBJ2-7 TRBV27 TGTGCCAGCAGTTACTCTGGGGGTCTCGAGCAGTACTTC CASSYSGGLEQYF
NA NA TRBJ2-1 TRBV7-2 TGTGCCAGCAGTTGGATAACCTCAGGTGAGCAGTTCTTC CASSWITSGEQFF
NA NA TRBJ2-7 TRBV6-4 TGTGCCAGCAGTGACCCCCAAGCAGGTGTTAGTTACTACGAGCAGTACTTC CASSDPQAGVSYYEQYF
few TRBD2 TRBJ2-7 TRBV27 TGTGCCAGCAGTCCCGGGACTAGCGGCATCGAGCAGTACTTC CASSPGTSGIEQYF
few NA TRBJ1-4 TRBV25-1 TGTGCCAGCAGTGAATGGCAACAGACTAATGAAAAACTGTTTTTT CASSEWQQTNEKLFF
NA NA TRBJ2-2 TRBV29-1 TGCAGCGCTGTGCGGGCGGGGGAGCTGTTTTTT CSAVRAGELFF
few NA TRBJ2-7 TRBV7-6 TGTGCCAGCAGCCCAGGAGGGACCTCCTACGAGCAGTACTTC CASSPGGTSYEQYF
NA NA TRBJ2-7 TRBV5-5 TGTGCCAGCATGGAGGGCAACGAGCAGTACTTC CASMEGNEQYF
NA TRBD1 TRBJ2-7 TRBV7-9 TGTGCCAGCAGCTCGAACCGGGACAGCCTCTACGAGCAGTACTTC CASSSNRDSLYEQYF
medium-sized NA TRBJ2-7 TRBV15 TGTGCCACCAGTCGAGGTGAGAACGAGCAGTACTTC CATSRGENEQYF
NA NA TRBJ1-2 TRBV5-6 TGTGCCAGCAGCGTAACAAGAGGGGCAAACTATGGCTACACCTTC CASSVTRGANYGYTF
NA TRBD1 TRBJ1-4 TRBV19 TGTGCCAGTAGTCCTCAGGGGGGGTTCGGTGAAAAACTGTTTTTT CASSPQGGFGEKLFF
NA TRBD2 TRBJ2-7 TRBV7-3 TGTGCCAGCAGCCCCTCTAGCGGGGGGCTCGAGCAGTACTTC CASSPSSGGLEQYF
once TRBD1 TRBJ1-4 TRBV30 TGTGCCTGGAGCCGGACAGGGGTTTGGAGGGGGGAAAAACTGTTTTTT CAWSRTGVWRGEKLFF
NA NA TRBJ2-7 TRBV5-4 TGTGCCAGCAGCTGGGGACGGTCCTACGAGCAGTACTTC CASSWGRSYEQYF
few NA TRBJ2-3 TRBV4-1 TGCGCCAGCAGCCAAGATCCAGGCACAGATACGCAGTATTTT CASSQDPGTDTQYF
NA NA TRBJ1-1 TRBV4-3 TGCGCCAGCAGCCCCAGGCTGGTGGAAACTGAAGCTTTCTTT CASSPRLVETEAFF
NA NA TRBJ2-3 TRBV2 TGTGCCAGCAGTGAAGATCTTTTGGGGGCGCTTGGGACAGATACGCAGTATTTT CASSEDLLGALGTDTQYF
once TRBD2 TRBJ2-1 TRBV19 TGTGCCAGTAGTATAGCGAGCGTAGCGGGGGGGCGATCCTACAATGAGCAGTTCTTC CASSIASVAGGRSYNEQFF
NA NA TRBJ1-6 TRBV6-1 TGTGCCAGCAGTGAAGGTCAGTTTAATTCACCCCTCCACTTT CASSEGQFNSPLHF
medium-sized NA TRBJ1-4 TRBV9 TGTGCCAGCGAAGATCGGAACAGTGAAAAACTGTTTTTT CASEDRNSEKLFF
once TRBD2 TRBJ2-1 TRBV9 TGTGCCAGCAGCGTCTCCGGGACTAGTATGAATGAGCAGTTCTTC CASSVSGTSMNEQFF
few TRBD2 TRBJ2-7 TRBV6-5 TGTGCCAGCAGTTACTCTGCGGGGGCCTACGAGCAGTACTTC CASSYSAGAYEQYF
once NA TRBJ1-2 TRBV29-1 TGCAGCGTTGAGGAGGAGGAAAACTATGGCTACACCTTC CSVEEEENYGYTF
NA NA TRBJ1-1 TRBV4-3 TGCGCCAGCAGCCTTGGAGCTGAAGCTTTCTTT CASSLGAEAFF
few TRBD1 TRBJ2-7 TRBV7-9 TGTGCCAGCAGCCCAGCCGGGACAGGGACCTACGAGCAGTACTTC CASSPAGTGTYEQYF
NA TRBD1 TRBJ1-1 TRBV28 TGTGCCAGCAGAGCTGGACAGGGGGCGACTGAAGCTTTCTTT CASRAGQGATEAFF
few NA TRBJ2-2 TRBV19 TGTGCCAGTAGTCCCGGGCCCGGGGAGCTGTTTTTT CASSPGPGELFF
few TRBD2 TRBJ2-7 TRBV6-5 TGTGCCAGCAGTTACGGAGCGAGGGAGGGGTACGAGCAGTACTTC CASSYGAREGYEQYF
NA TRBD1 TRBJ1-3 TRBV19 TGTGCCAGTAGTGAGGGGACAGGGACTGGAAACACCATATATTTT CASSEGTGTGNTIYF
medium-sized TRBD1 TRBJ2-3 TRBV2 TGTGCCAGCAGGGGGGACAGGGCCTTGGCACGCACAGATACGCAGTATTTT CASRGDRALARTDTQYF
NA NA TRBJ2-7 TRBV7-9 TGTGCCAGCAGCCTACCCAAAAGTGGGGGGACCTACGAGCAGTACTTC CASSLPKSGGTYEQYF
NA NA TRBJ1-2 TRBV12-5 TGTGCTAGTGCCACTTCTGACCCCACGGTGTTAGGCTACACCTTC CASATSDPTVLGYTF
medium-sized NA TRBJ1-4 TRBV2 TGTGCCAGCAGGGTCGGGGGGTTCAATGAAAAACTGTTTTTT CASRVGGFNEKLFF
NA NA TRBJ1-5 TRBV6-5 TGTGCCATCTTCTACGGTCAGCCCCAGCATTTT CAIFYGQPQHF
NA TRBD1 TRBJ2-7 TRBV2 TGTGCCAGCAGTATCGGGACAGACTACGAGCAGTACTTC CASSIGTDYEQYF
NA TRBD2 TRBJ2-1 TRBV13 TGTGCCAGCAGGCCGTTAGCGGGGGAAGCCTACAATGAGCAGTTCTTC CASRPLAGEAYNEQFF
NA NA TRBJ1-2 TRBV29-1 TGCAGCGTTGATTGGGGCGTCGGCTACACCTTC CSVDWGVGYTF
NA NA TRBJ2-2 TRBV5-6 TGTGCCAGCAGCCTAGGCGCCGGGGAGCTGTTTTTT CASSLGAGELFF
NA NA TRBJ2-7 TRBV2 TGTGCCAGCAGCCTCCGGGGCCTAAGCTCCTACGAGCAGTACTTC CASSLRGLSSYEQYF
NA NA TRBJ1-2 TRBV5-1 TGCGCCAGCAGCTTGGATCTCAGGGTTCTTAAGTACACCTTC CASSLDLRVLKYTF